This passage covers 14 T cell receptor beta chains from one sample sequenced in a study of blood T cells in healthy people across ages (dated by TCRdb to the mid-2010s). The library was made by 5' RACE. The listed sequencing device is Illumina HiSeq 2500. A second about 7 to 12 cycle PCR used a sample-barcoded 5' primer and a J-beta primer mix. TCRdb's own reprocessing of the public reads used fastp at Q25 and MiXCR and kept productive beta chains. Rows with one shared CDR3 protein collapse into an entry with the most common genes and DNA. The sample contains hundreds of thousands of distinct CDR3 sequences, approximately 53% of them found a single time. Jointly, the top ten make up around 24% of the sample. Sequenced input: blood. The receptors were gathered from a middle-aged man in good health.

Remarks on this clonotype: A junction boundary mismatches the germline segment, possibly from a read error. This chain joins TRBV10-3 and TRBJ2-7, with D uncertain. Near its end, the DNA agrees better with TRBJ2-5, so the J call may be wrong. This CDR3 region has 15 residues. Germline assignment: CDR1 ENHRY and CDR2 SYGVKD. The CDR3 region is CVIKGFGEPKETQYF. The CDR3, as DNA: TGTGTCATCAAAGGGTTCGGCGAGCCCAAAGAGACCCAGTACTTC.

The V and J genes are TRBV7-9 and TRBJ2-1; D call uncertain. The CDR3 totals 12 residues. Germline CDR1 SEHNR, CDR2 FQNEAQ (reference sequence). The germline V and J ends were trimmed by 2 bases and 9 bases, with 8 bases remaining between them. Written as DNA, the CDR3 is TGTGCCAGCAGCTTAATTTCCGGTGAGCAGTTCTTC. Translated, it gives CASSLISGEQFF.

The V and J genes are TRBV5-1 and TRBJ2-1, with TRBD2 matching 11 bases. The germline V gene has CDR1 SGHRS and CDR2 YFSETQ. The CDR3 is 15 residues long. Unmatched junction bases numbered 8, after V lost 5 bases and J lost 7 bases. The CDR3: CASSQTSGGINEQFF. The CDR3 DNA reads as TGCGCCAGCAGTCAAACTAGCGGGGGAATAAATGAGCAGTTCTTC.

The V call is TRBV5-1, the J call TRBJ2-5; no reliable D call. The CDR3 runs 13 residues. Germline lookup yields CDR1 SGHRS and CDR2 YFSETQ. Deletions cut 4 bases from V and 5 bases from J, with 12 bases between. The CDR3 sequence: CASSIQVGETQYF. The CDR3, as DNA: TGCGCCAGCAGCATCCAGGTTGGGGAGACCCAGTACTTC.

This clonotype showed up just a few times. The rearrangement links TRBV12-3 or TRBV12-4 to TRBJ2-1; the match to TRBD2 covers 7 bases. J gave up 0 bases and V 7 bases, and 6 bases lay outside the gene matches. This CDR3 contains 15 residues. The CDR3 sequence: CASTTGGGSYNEQFF. DNA of the CDR3: TGTGCCAGCACCACTGGGGGGGGCTCCTACAATGAGCAGTTCTTC.

This clonotype was found once. J is TRBJ2-5 and V is TRBV3-1; D gene unclear. Trimming pared 3 bases from V and 6 bases from J, leaving 14 bases between. The germline CDR1 and CDR2 sequences are LGHDT and YNNKEL (reference sequence). This CDR3 is 14 amino acids long. DNA of the CDR3: TGTGCCAGCAGCCACCTACCAGAAGTAAAGACCCAGTACTTC. Translated: CASSHLPEVKTQYF.

Regarding this clonotype: A read error may produce the germline difference seen at one junction end. The chain links TRBV4-1 to TRBJ1-2, with D uncertain. Germline values: CDR1 MGHRA, CDR2 YSYEKL. The CDR3 runs 16 residues. The CDR3, as DNA: TGCGCCAGCAGCCAAGAAGAAATTCCCGCGAACTATGGCTGCACCTTC. Translation: CASSQEEIPANYGCTF.

Only a few counts were recorded for this clonotype. The chain joins TRBV7-9 to TRBJ2-5; D is uncertain. The CDR3 sequence is 14 residues long. V was pared by 1 base and J by 0 bases, with 6 bases between. Germline V gene data show CDR1 as SEHNR and CDR2 as FQNEAQ (reference sequence). CDR3 DNA: TGTGCCAGCAGCTTAGACATTGACCAAGAGACCCAGTACTTC. Encoded protein: CASSLDIDQETQYF.

This clonotype was seen a single time. This chain uses TRBV20-1 with TRBJ1-5; D remains unclear. The germline V gene encodes CDR1 DFQATT and CDR2 SNEGSKA (reference sequence). The CDR3 length is 13 residues. Trimming shortened V by 6 bases and J by 7 bases, and 16 bases separated the two germline ends. In DNA form, the CDR3 reads TGCAGTGCCCGAATAGGGAGGGAACAGCCCCAGCATTTT. The encoded protein is CSARIGREQPQHF.

The chain joins TRBV7-2 to TRBJ2-5, with D possibly matching TRBD1 (5 bases). This CDR3 has 14 amino acids. The ends were cut back, 3 bases at V and 5 bases at J, with 13 bases in the middle. Germline CDR1 is SGHTA and CDR2 is FQGNSA. CDR3 protein: CASSLGPQRETQYF. The CDR3 DNA is TGTGCCAGCAGCTTGGGGCCCCAAAGGGAGACCCAGTACTTC. The whole variable domain, remainder taken from reference TRBV7-2 and TRBJ2-5, is GAGVSQSPSNKVTEKGKDVELRCDPISGHTALYWYRQSLGQGLEFLIYFQGNSAPDKSGLPSDRFSAERTGGSVSTLTIQRTQQEDSAVYLCASSLGPQRETQYFGPGTRLLVL.

This sequence joins TRBV4-3 and TRBJ2-5, with TRBD2 identical over 12 bases. J was trimmed by 4 bases and V by 1 base; bases with no gene match: 10. The V gene's germline CDR1 is LGHNA and CDR2 YSLEER. The length of the CDR3 is 18 residues. The chain's CDR3 is CASSQVNPGLAGRETQYF. CDR3 nucleotide sequence: TGCGCCAGCAGCCAAGTAAACCCCGGACTAGCGGGACGAGAGACCCAGTACTTC.

The chain uses TRBV18 and TRBJ1-3, with TRBD1 matching over 7 bases. Looked up from germline, CDR1 is KGHSH and CDR2 is LQKENI. The V gene end was trimmed by 6 bases and the J gene end by 6 bases; junction bases not matched to a gene: 8. The CDR3 is 14 amino acids. The CDR3 here is CASSPGQSLNTIYF. The CDR3 DNA sequence: TGTGCCAGCTCGCCGGGACAGAGCCTAAACACCATATATTTT.

The sample holds many counts of this clonotype. The V call is TRBV29-1, the J call TRBJ2-5, with 7 bases aligning to TRBD1. V trimming: 7 bases; J trimming: 11 bases; junction bases outside the gene matches: 10. CDR1 and CDR2 (germline): SQVTM, ANQGSEA. The CDR3 has 11 amino acids. CDR3 residues: CSGGQTGEQYF. Here the CDR3 DNA reads TGCAGCGGGGGACAGACCGGGGAGCAGTACTTC.

V is TRBV7-4 and J is TRBJ2-4; 9 nucleotides agree with TRBD2. With the DNA end fitting TRBJ2-7 better, the J assignment may be wrong. CDR1 SGHVT and CDR2 SQSDAQ come from the germline V gene. CDR3 size: 18 residues. The CDR3 DNA follows: TGTGCCAGCAGCTCCCTAGTCGGTAGCGGGAGCCTATGCGGCGAGCAGTACTTC. It specifies CASSSLVGSGSLCGEQYF.